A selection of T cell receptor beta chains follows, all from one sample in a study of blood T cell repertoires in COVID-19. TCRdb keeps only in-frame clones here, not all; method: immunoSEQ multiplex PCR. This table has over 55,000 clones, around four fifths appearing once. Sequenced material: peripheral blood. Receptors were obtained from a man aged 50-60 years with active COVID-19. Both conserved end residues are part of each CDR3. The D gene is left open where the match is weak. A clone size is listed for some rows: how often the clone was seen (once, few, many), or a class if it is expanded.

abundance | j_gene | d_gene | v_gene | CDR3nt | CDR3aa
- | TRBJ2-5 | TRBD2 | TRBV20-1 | TGCAGTGCTAGTACGACTAGCGGGAGCAAAGAGACCCAGTACTTC | CSASTTSGSKETQYF
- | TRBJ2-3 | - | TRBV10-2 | TGCGCCAGCAGGGGTCAGGGGTTGGGCCTGGGCACAGATACGCAGTATTTT | CASRGQGLGLGTDTQYF
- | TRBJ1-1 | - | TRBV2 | TGTGCCAGCAGCCTCCAGGGGTGGGCTGAAGCTTTCTTT | CASSLQGWAEAFF
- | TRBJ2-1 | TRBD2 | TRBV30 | TGTGCCTGGGGTCGAGGCGGGAGGGCCTCATCTGAGCAGTTCTTC | CAWGRGGRASSEQFF
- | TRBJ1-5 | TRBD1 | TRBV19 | TGTGCCAGTAGTGACGGGACAGCTAATTTCCCGCCCCAGCATTTT | CASSDGTANFPPQHF
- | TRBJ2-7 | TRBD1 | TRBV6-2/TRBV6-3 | TGTGCCAGCAGTTCACCACAGGGGGCCGCCTACGAGCAGTACTTC | CASSSPQGAAYEQYF
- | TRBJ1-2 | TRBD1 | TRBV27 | TGTGCCAGCAGTTTAAACCGGGACAGGGACTATGGCTACACCTTC | CASSLNRDRDYGYTF
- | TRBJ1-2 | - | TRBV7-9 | TGTGCCAGCAGCGAGGAAACAGGGTTCTATGGCTACACCTTC | CASSEETGFYGYTF
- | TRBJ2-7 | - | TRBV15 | TGTGCCACCAGCAGAGTAAGGAGAGCGGCCTCCTACGAGCAGTACTTC | CATSRVRRAASYEQYF
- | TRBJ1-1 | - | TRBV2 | TGTGCCAGCAGTCCCGAGAGGAACACTGAAGCTTTCTTT | CASSPERNTEAFF
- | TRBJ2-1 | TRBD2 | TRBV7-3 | TGTGCCAGCAGCTTCAGCGGGGGGGCCAGTGAGCAGTTCTTC | CASSFSGGASEQFF
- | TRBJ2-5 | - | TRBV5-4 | TGTGCCAGCAGCCCCCCTGGTCGGACCGGGACTTTTTTAGGGACCCAGTACTTC | CASSPPGRTGTFLGTQYF
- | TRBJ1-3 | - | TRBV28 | TGTGCCAGCAGTCCTGCCGGAGTGTCTGACTCTGGAAACACCATATATTTT | CASSPAGVSDSGNTIYF
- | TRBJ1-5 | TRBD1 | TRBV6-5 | TGTGCCAGCACCGGGACAGGCAATCAGCCCCAGCATTTT | CASTGTGNQPQHF
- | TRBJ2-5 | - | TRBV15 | TGTGCCACCAGCAGAGCCGGAGGACGAGTGGAGACCCAGTACTTC | CATSRAGGRVETQYF
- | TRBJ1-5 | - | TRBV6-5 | TGTGCCAGCAGACAGGGAAGCAATCAGCCCCAGCATTTT | CASRQGSNQPQHF
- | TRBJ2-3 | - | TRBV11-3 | TGTGCCAGCAGCGCAGACTACACAGATACGCAGTATTTT | CASSADYTDTQYF
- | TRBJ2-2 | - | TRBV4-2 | TGTGCCAGCAGCCAAGAGGGGCCCAGGGTACGCACCGGGGAGCTGTTTTTT | CASSQEGPRVRTGELFF
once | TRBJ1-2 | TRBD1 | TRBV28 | TGTGCCAGCAGTCACCTACAGGGGGCTGGCTACACCTTC | CASSHLQGAGYTF
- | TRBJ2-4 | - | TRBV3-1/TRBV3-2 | TGTGCCAGCAGCCAAGATACTGTGCAGGGAAACATTCAGTACTTC | CASSQDTVQGNIQYF
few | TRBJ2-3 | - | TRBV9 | TGTGCCAGCAGCCCAGGGCGAACAGATACGCAGTATTTT | CASSPGRTDTQYF
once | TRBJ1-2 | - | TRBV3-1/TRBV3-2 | TGTGCCAGCAGCGGCAGCGGGCGTCTTGGCTACACCTTC | CASSGSGRLGYTF
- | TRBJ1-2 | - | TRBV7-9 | TGTGCCAGCATCCACCTTGGGGGGGAGCCCAACTATGGCTACACCTTC | CASIHLGGEPNYGYTF
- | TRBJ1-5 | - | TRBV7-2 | TGTGCCAGCGGCACGGTGCGGAATCAGCCCCAGCATTTT | CASGTVRNQPQHF
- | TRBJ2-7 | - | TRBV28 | TGTGCCAGCAGTTCCCGGGACGAGCAGTACTTC | CASSSRDEQYF
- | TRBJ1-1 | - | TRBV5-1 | TGCGCCAGCAGCAGCGCGGGGAACACTGAAGCTTTCTTT | CASSSAGNTEAFF
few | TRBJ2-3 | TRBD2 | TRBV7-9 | TGTGCCAGCAGCAAAATAGCGGGAGGACAGATCACAGATACGCAGTATTTT | CASSKIAGGQITDTQYF
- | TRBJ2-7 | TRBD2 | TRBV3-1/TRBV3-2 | TGTGCCAGCAGCCAAGATTGGAGCGGGAGGGCCTTC | CASSQDWSGRAF
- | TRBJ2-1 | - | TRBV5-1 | TGCGCCAGCAGCTTGTGGAGCGACAATGAGCAGTTCTTC | CASSLWSDNEQFF
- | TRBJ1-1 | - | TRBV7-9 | TGTGCCAGCAGCACTGGGTCCGGGAGGGTGACTGAAGCTTTCTTT | CASSTGSGRVTEAFF
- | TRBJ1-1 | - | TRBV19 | TGTGCCAGTAGTCCCAGGGGCGCGGCTGAAGCTTTCTTT | CASSPRGAAEAFF
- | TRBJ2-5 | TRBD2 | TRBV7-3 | TGTGCCAGCAGCCACGGGACTAGCGGGGACCAAGAGACCCAGTACTTC | CASSHGTSGDQETQYF
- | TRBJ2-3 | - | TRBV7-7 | TGTGCTAGCAGCTTAGCCCAGGAAGATACGCAGTATTTT | CASSLAQEDTQYF
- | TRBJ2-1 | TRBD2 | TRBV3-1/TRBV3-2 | TGTGCCAGCAGCCAGTGGCTAGCGGGGCGGAATGAGCAGTTCTTC | CASSQWLAGRNEQFF
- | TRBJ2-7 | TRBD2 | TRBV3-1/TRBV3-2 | TGTGCCAGCAGCCAAGGGGCGGGGGAAGGCCCCAAGCAGTACTTC | CASSQGAGEGPKQYF
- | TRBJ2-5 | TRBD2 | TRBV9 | TGTGCCAGCAGCAGAGACGGGGGGCAAGAGACCCAGTACTTC | CASSRDGGQETQYF
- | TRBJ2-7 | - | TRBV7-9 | TGTGCCAGCAGCTTAGGCGGGTCAGCCTCCTACGAGCAGTACTTC | CASSLGGSASYEQYF
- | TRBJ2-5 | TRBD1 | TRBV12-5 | TGTGCTAGTGGTTGGGACAGTCAAGAGACCCAGTACTTC | CASGWDSQETQYF
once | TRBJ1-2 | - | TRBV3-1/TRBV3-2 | TGTGCCAGCAGCCAAAATTGGAGGGGCTCCTATGGCTACACCTTC | CASSQNWRGSYGYTF
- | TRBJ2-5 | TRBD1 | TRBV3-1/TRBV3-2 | TGTGCCAGCAGCCAAGGGACGGGGACAGGGCAGACCCAGTACTTC | CASSQGTGTGQTQYF
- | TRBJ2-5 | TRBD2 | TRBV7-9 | TGTGCCAGCAGCCTGGGACTAGCGGAGCAAGAGACCCAGTACTTC | CASSLGLAEQETQYF
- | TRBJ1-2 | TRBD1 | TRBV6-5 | TGTGCCAGCAGGACGGACAGGGGTCCCTATGGCTACACCTTC | CASRTDRGPYGYTF
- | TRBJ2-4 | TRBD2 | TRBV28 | TGTGCCAGCAGCCCCGGGGAGGGTGGGTTCAAAAACATTCAGTACTTC | CASSPGEGGFKNIQYF
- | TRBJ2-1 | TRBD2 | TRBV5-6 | TGTGCCAGCAGCCGCCTTGTTGGACTAGCGGGAGAGGAGCAGTTCTTC | CASSRLVGLAGEEQFF
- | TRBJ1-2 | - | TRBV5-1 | TGCGCCCCCAGGTCCGGGGGGGGCTATGGCTACACCTTC | CAPRSGGGYGYTF
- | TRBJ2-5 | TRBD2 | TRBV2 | TGTGCCAGCACCCGGACCGGGAGGATGGAGACCCAGTACTTC | CASTRTGRMETQYF
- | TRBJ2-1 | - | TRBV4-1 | TGCGCCAGCAGCCAAGATAACGAAGGGAGACCCTACAATGAGCAGTTCTTC | CASSQDNEGRPYNEQFF
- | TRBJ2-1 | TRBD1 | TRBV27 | TGTGCCAGCAGTTTCGGACAGGGTAACTACAATGAGCAGTTCTTC | CASSFGQGNYNEQFF
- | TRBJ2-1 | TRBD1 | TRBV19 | TGTGCCAGTTCCCCAAACGGGCAGGGGGCCAAGGACAATGAGCAGTTCTTC | CASSPNGQGAKDNEQFF